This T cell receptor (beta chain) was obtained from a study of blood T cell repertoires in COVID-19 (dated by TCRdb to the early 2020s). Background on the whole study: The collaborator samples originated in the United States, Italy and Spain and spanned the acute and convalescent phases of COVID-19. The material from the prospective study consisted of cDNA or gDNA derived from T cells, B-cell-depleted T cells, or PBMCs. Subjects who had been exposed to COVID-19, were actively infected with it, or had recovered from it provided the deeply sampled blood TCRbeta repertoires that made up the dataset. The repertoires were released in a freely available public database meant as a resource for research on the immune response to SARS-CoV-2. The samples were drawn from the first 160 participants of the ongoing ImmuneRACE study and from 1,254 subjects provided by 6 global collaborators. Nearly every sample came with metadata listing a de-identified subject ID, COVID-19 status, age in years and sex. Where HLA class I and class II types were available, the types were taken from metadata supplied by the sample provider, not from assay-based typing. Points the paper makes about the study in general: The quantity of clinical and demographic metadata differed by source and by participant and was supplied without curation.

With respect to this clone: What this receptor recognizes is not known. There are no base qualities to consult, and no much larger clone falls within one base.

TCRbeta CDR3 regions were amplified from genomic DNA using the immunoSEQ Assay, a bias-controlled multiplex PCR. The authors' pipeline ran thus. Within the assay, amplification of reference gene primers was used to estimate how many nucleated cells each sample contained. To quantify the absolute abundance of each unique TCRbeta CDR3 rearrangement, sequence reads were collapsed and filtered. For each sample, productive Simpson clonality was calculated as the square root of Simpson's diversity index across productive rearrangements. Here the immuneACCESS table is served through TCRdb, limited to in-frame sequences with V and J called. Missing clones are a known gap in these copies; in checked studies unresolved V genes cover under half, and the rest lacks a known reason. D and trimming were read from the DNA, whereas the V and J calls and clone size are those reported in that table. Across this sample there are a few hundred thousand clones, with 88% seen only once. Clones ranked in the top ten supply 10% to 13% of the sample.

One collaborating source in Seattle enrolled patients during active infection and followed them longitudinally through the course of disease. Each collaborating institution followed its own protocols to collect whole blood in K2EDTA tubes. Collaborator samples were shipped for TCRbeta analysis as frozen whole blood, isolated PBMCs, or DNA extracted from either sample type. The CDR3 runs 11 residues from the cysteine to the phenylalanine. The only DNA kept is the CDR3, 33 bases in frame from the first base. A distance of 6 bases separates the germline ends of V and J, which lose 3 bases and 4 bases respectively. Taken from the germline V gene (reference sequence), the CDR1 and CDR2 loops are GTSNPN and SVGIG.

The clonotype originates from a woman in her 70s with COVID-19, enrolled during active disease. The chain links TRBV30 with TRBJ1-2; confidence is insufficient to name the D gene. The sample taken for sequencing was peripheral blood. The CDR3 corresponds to CAWRGSYGYTF. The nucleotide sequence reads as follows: TGTGCCTGGAGAGGGAGCTATGGCTACACCTTC. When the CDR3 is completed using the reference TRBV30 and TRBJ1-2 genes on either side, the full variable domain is SQTIHQWPATLVQPVGSPLSLECTVEGTSNPNLYWYRQAAGRGLQLLFYSVGIGQISSEVPQNLSASRPQDRQFILSSKKLLLSDSGFYLCAWRGSYGYTFGSGTRLTVV.